Below, one T cell receptor (beta chain) is given with its context. The method was immunoSEQ multiplex PCR; TCRdb's version includes in-frame clones alone and lacks a portion of them. Seen here are roughly 130,000 clones, about 79% observed once, and the top ten hold over 2.5%. The CDR3 consists of 13 residues. V lost 0 bases, J lost 7 bases, and 10 bases lay in between. Germline V gene data show CDR1 as SGHDT and CDR2 as YYEEEE. The sample originates from a study of blood T cell repertoires in COVID-19. Study-wide background: From T cells, B-cell-depleted T cells, or PBMCs came the material, which was cDNA or gDNA.

The V gene is TRBV5-6, the J gene TRBJ1-1; D is ambiguous. This clonotype was sampled from a woman aged 80 or over with acute or convalescent COVID-19. Sequencing used peripheral blood. CDR3 protein: CASSLDGGLEAFF. CDR3 nucleotide sequence: TGTGCCAGCAGCTTGGATGGCGGTCTTGAAGCTTTCTTT.